Below, 26 T cell receptor beta chains from the same sample are listed, as sequenced in a study of T cell repertoires in cytomegalovirus infection. Each CDR3 protein is one row after TCRdb ran MiXCR on the reads. The table records about 240,000 distinct CDR3 sequences, 9% to 15% of them present only once. Sequencing was done on a sample of PBMCs. Receptors originate from a human donor in good health (CMV status not recorded). Some clones in this sample may be carry-over from other donors' samples.

CDR3 region: CSARDRGEDSPLHF. The CDR3 DNA is TGCAGTGCTAGAGATCGGGGGGAAGATTCACCCCTCCACTTT. This chain connects TRBV20-1 to TRBJ1-6, with a possible D match to TRBD1 (5 bases). This CDR3 is built from 14 residues. V lost 0 bases and J lost 8, with 11 bases in between. Germline V lookup: CDR1 DFQATT, CDR2 SNEGSKA (reference sequence).

This clonotype was seen at least ten times. This CDR3 reads CASSPPGLAVDNEQFF. The CDR3 DNA sequence: TGTGCCAGTAGTCCTCCGGGACTAGCGGTCGACAATGAGCAGTTCTTC. This sequence joins TRBV19 and TRBJ2-1, with 11 nucleotides matching TRBD2. The CDR3 length is 16 residues. The germline V gene has CDR1 LNHDA and CDR2 SQIVND (reference sequence). V lost 5 bases to trimming and J lost 5 bases; unmatched junction nucleotides: 8. The variable domain in full, completed from reference TRBV19 and TRBJ2-1, reads DGGITQSPKYLFRKEGQNVTLSCEQNLNHDAMYWYRQDPGQGLRLIYYSQIVNDFQKGDIAEGYSVSREKKESFPLTVTSAQKNPTAFYLCASSPPGLAVDNEQFFGPGTRLTVL.

This clonotype was found many times. This chain joins TRBV6-2 or TRBV6-3 and TRBJ2-3; maybe TRBD1 (5 bases). Germline lookup yields CDR1 MNHEY and CDR2 SVGEGT. The germline V and J ends were trimmed by 5 bases and 5 bases, with 8 bases remaining between them. The CDR3 consists of 12 residues. CDR3 bases: TGTGCCAGCAGTACCCAGGGAGATACGCAGTATTTT. Protein product: CASSTQGDTQYF.

This clonotype was seen repeatedly, ten times or more. This chain uses TRBV7-9 with TRBJ1-5; D not resolved. This CDR3 comprises 20 residues. CDR1 is SEHNR and CDR2 is FQNEAQ in the germline V gene (reference sequence). Trimming shortened V by 1 base and J by 0 bases, and 22 bases separated the two germline ends. Here the CDR3 DNA reads TGTGCCAGCAGCTTAGGTCCCACTTACCCCGACCAGTATAGCAATCAGCCCCAGCATTTT. It codes for CASSLGPTYPDQYSNQPQHF.

This clonotype has a single count. The chain links TRBV2 to TRBJ1-5, with 9 bases that match TRBD1. J gave up 6 bases and V 5 bases, and 8 bases lay outside the gene matches. This CDR3 spans 15 amino acids. Germline V gene lookup returns CDR1 SNHLY and CDR2 FYNNEI. Here the CDR3 DNA reads TGTGCCAGCAGTATTAACAGGGGGCTGGGTCAGCCCCAGCATTTT. Protein sequence: CASSINRGLGQPQHF.

The J gene is TRBJ2-7, the V gene TRBV28; D is possibly TRBD2 (6 bases). CDR1 MDHEN and CDR2 SYDVKM come from the germline V gene. The V and J ends lost 6 bases and 6 bases respectively, with 12 bases between them. This CDR3 has 12 amino acids. DNA of the CDR3: TGTGCCAGCAGCTCGACTAGTCGCGAGCAGTACTTC. It yields the protein CASSSTSREQYF.

CDR3 coding DNA: TGTGCCAGCAGTTTCTCGACTGGGAGCTCCTACAATGAGCAGTTCTTC. It specifies CASSFSTGSSYNEQFF. J is TRBJ2-1 and V is TRBV6-5; a possible D gene is TRBD2 (5 bases). The CDR3 totals 16 residues. The V gene's germline CDR1 is MNHEY and CDR2 SVGAGI. V gave up 4 bases and J gave up 0 bases, with 13 bases separating them.

This clonotype was recorded at least ten times. The CDR3 sequence: CASSPPASGVGGSSYEQYF. CDR3 in DNA: TGTGCCAGCAGCCCCCCGGCTAGCGGGGTAGGGGGAAGCTCCTACGAGCAGTACTTC. This sequence joins TRBV7-2 and TRBJ2-7; 9 bases are a match to TRBD2. This CDR3 has 19 amino acids. Losses at the gene ends were 5 bases for V and 0 bases for J; bases not matched to a gene: 17. Germline loops: CDR1 SGHTA, CDR2 FQGNSA.

This clonotype was seen ten or more times. The rearrangement uses TRBV7-6 and TRBJ2-5; D possibly corresponds to TRBD1 (6 bases). Trimming pared 5 bases from V and 5 bases from J, leaving 18 bases between. CDR3 size: 15 residues. From germline, CDR1 is SGHVS and CDR2 FNYEAQ. The CDR3 coding sequence is TGTGCCAGCAGCCGCAACATGGGGGCGGAGGAGACCCAGTACTTC. This encodes CASSRNMGAEETQYF.

This clonotype was counted many times. This sequence joins TRBV10-3 and TRBJ2-2; D unresolved. CDR3 length: 12 residues. Germline V gene sequence: CDR1 ENHRY, CDR2 SYGVKD. Trimming took off 2 bases at V and 7 bases at J, with 5 bases between the two ends. DNA for the CDR3: TGTGCCATCAGTGAGGGAATCGGGGAGCTGTTTTTT. Its translation is CAISEGIGELFF.

Only a few counts were recorded for this clonotype. This rearrangement joins TRBV4-2 to TRBJ2-7; 8 bases fit TRBD2. V dropped 0 bases and J dropped 0; count of bases not matched to a gene: 13. The CDR3 is 19 residues long. Germline V gene data show CDR1 as LGHNA and CDR2 as YNFKEQ. The DNA of the CDR3 is TGTGCCAGCAGCCAAGAACCCGGGAGTCGCGCGGGAGGCTCCTACGAGCAGTACTTC. Its protein product is CASSQEPGSRAGGSYEQYF.

Ten or more counts support this clonotype. The chain joins TRBV2 to TRBJ1-1; no clear D. The V end lost 6 bases, the J end lost 5 bases, and 16 bases lay between the germline ends. CDR1 and CDR2 from the germline V gene are SNHLY and FYNNEI. There are 14 residues in the CDR3. The DNA for the CDR3 is TGTGCCAGCAGGGACGGCACCGGAGGGACTGAAGCTTTCTTT. This sequence encodes CASRDGTGGTEAFF.

The V and J genes are TRBV14 and TRBJ1-1, with 8 bases lining up with TRBD1. The CDR3 sequence is 17 residues long. CDR1 is SGHDN, CDR2 FVKESK, per germline. Trimming cost V 0 bases and J 2 bases; bases outside gene matches: 8. This chain's CDR3 is CASSQDYRTGINTEAFF. The CDR3 DNA follows: TGTGCCAGCAGCCAAGACTATCGGACAGGGATAAACACTGAAGCTTTCTTT.

The chain employs TRBV7-9 and TRBJ2-7, with D perhaps TRBD1 (6 bases). Trimming removed 5 bases at V and 1 base at J, with 12 bases between. Germline V lookup: CDR1 SEHNR, CDR2 FQNEAQ (reference sequence). The CDR3 extends over 14 amino acids. The CDR3 DNA reads as TGTGCCAGCAGCCCAACAGGGTTTTCCTACGAGCAGTACTTC. Translated, it gives CASSPTGFSYEQYF.

This clonotype showed up many times. V is TRBV4-3 and J is TRBJ1-5; 9 bases agree with TRBD1. Per the germline V gene, CDR1 is LGHNA and CDR2 is YSLEER. The trim removed 1 base at V and 4 bases at J, leaving 5 bases unmatched. There are 16 residues in the CDR3. The CDR3 DNA is TGCGCCAGCAGCCAAGTCCATGGACAGGGGAATCAGCCCCAGCATTTT. This gives the protein CASSQVHGQGNQPQHF.

The chain has TRBV12-3 or TRBV12-4 and TRBJ2-5; no definite D call. CDR3 size: 14 residues. V lost 6 bases and J lost 5, with 16 bases in between. The CDR3 region is CASSPVGGQETQYF. The CDR3 DNA follows: TGTGCCAGCAGCCCCGTCGGTGGGCAGGAGACCCAGTACTTC.

At least ten counts were recorded for this clonotype. The J gene is TRBJ1-1, the V gene TRBV14; maybe TRBD1 (5 bases). The CDR3 contains 14 residues. V lost 1 base to trimming and J lost 4 bases, with 10 bases between them. Per the germline V gene, CDR1 is SGHDN and CDR2 is FVKESK. The CDR3 sequence is CASSQVYGGTEAFF. The CDR3 DNA sequence: TGTGCCAGCAGCCAAGTTTATGGGGGCACTGAAGCTTTCTTT.

This clonotype occurred a few times. The chain employs TRBV29-1 and TRBJ2-7, with D possibly matching TRBD1 (5 bases). V lost 3 bases to trimming and J lost 2 bases, with 8 bases between them. CDR1 and CDR2 from the germline V gene are SQVTM and ANQGSEA. The CDR3 totals 12 residues. This chain's CDR3 is CSVETVAYEQYF. Written as DNA, the CDR3 is TGCAGCGTTGAGACAGTAGCCTACGAGCAGTACTTC.

This clonotype was recorded at least ten times. V usage is TRBV6-2 or TRBV6-3 and J usage is TRBJ1-6, with D maybe TRBD1 (5 bases). This CDR3 is built from 16 residues. The germline gives CDR1 MNHEY, CDR2 SVGEGT. V shed 6 bases and J shed 7 bases, with 19 bases lying between them. DNA of the CDR3: TGTGCCAGCAGGGCATCTACCGGGACGGGAAATTCACCCCTCCACTTT. Encoded protein: CASRASTGTGNSPLHF.

This clonotype was seen many times. The rearrangement uses TRBV7-2 and TRBJ1-1; 7 positions agree with TRBD1. Looked up from germline, CDR1 is SGHTA and CDR2 is FQGNSA. V was clipped by 3 bases and J by 0 bases; unmatched bases: 7. This CDR3 has 16 residues. The CDR3 DNA reads TGTGCCAGCAGCTTTAGGGCCGGGACAGTGAACACTGAAGCTTTCTTT. It translates to CASSFRAGTVNTEAFF.

This chain links TRBV28 with TRBJ2-6; unclear D gene. CDR1 and CDR2 from the germline V gene are MDHEN and SYDVKM. CDR3 length equals 14 residues. The V end lost 10 bases, the J end lost 0 bases, and 10 bases lay between the germline ends. The DNA of the CDR3 is TGTGCCACCGGTGGGATCTCTGGGGCCAACGTCCTGACTTTC. Translation gives CATGGISGANVLTF.

This clonotype was seen repeatedly, ten times or more. The V gene is TRBV7-9, the J gene TRBJ1-2; D remains ambiguous. Trimming left V 1 base short and J 4 bases short, with 10 bases between. The germline V gene has CDR1 SEHNR and CDR2 FQNEAQ (reference sequence). The length of the CDR3 is 14 residues. The CDR3: CASSLEGSSYGYTF. The CDR3 region has the DNA TGTGCCAGCAGCTTAGAGGGCAGTAGCTATGGCTACACCTTC.

The V and J genes are TRBV30 and TRBJ2-3, with D possibly being TRBD2 (6 bases). Germline assignment: CDR1 GTSNPN and CDR2 SVGIG (reference sequence). V shed 4 bases and J shed 5 bases, with 16 bases lying between them. The CDR3 has 14 residues. CDR3 in DNA: TGTGCCTGGACCCCTCCCCCGGGAGTAGATACGCAGTATTTT. Amino acids: CAWTPPPGVDTQYF.

The sample holds many counts of this clonotype. V usage is TRBV5-4 and J usage is TRBJ2-1; D is possibly TRBD1 (5 bases). The CDR3 spans 15 residues. V dropped 2 bases and J dropped 3 bases, with 12 bases sitting between them. The germline CDR1 and CDR2 sequences are SGHNT and YYREEE (reference sequence). The chain's CDR3 is CASSLDSGDYNEQFF. Written as DNA, the CDR3 is TGTGCCAGCAGCTTAGACAGTGGGGACTACAATGAGCAGTTCTTC.

This clonotype was found many times. The J gene is TRBJ1-2, the V gene TRBV5-6, with TRBD1 as a possible D gene (6 bases). In germline, CDR1 is SGHDT, CDR2 YYEEEE. The CDR3 spans 14 residues. With 5 bases removed from V and 8 bases from J, the gap between germline ends came to 19 bases. The CDR3 here is CASRRQEDWSGYTF. The CDR3 DNA reads TGTGCCAGCAGGCGACAGGAGGATTGGTCAGGCTACACCTTC.

This clonotype occurred many times. J is TRBJ1-1 and V is TRBV19; 7 positions agree with TRBD1. Germline V gene lookup returns CDR1 LNHDA and CDR2 SQIVND (reference sequence). Unmatched junction bases numbered 0, after V lost 1 base and J lost 1 base. The CDR3 extends over 14 amino acids. CDR3 sequence: CASSIGDRNTEAFF. Written as DNA, the CDR3 is TGTGCCAGTAGTATAGGGGACAGGAACACTGAAGCTTTCTTT.